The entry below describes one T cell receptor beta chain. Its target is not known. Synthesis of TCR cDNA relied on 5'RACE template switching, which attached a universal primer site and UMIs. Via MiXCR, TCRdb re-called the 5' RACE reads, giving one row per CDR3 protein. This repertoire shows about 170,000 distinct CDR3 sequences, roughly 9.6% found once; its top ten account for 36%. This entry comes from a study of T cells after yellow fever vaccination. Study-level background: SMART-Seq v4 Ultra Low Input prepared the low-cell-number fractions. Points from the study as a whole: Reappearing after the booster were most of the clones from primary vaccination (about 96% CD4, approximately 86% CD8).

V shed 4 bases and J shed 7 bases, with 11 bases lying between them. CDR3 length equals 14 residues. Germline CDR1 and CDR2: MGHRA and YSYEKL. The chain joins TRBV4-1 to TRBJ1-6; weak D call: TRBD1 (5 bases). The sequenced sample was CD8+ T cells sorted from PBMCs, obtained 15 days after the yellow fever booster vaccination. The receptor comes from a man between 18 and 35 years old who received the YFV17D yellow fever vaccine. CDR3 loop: CASSPNSGNSPLHF. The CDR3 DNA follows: TGCGCCAGCAGCCCAAATTCAGGGAATTCACCCCTCCACTTT.